The 5 T cell receptor beta chains in this list originate from one sample, sequenced in a study of OX40 agonist ivuxolimab in advanced cancers. Generated by immunoSEQ multiplex PCR, the TCRdb table keeps only in-frame clones and is missing some. Among about 100,000 clones listed, 94% were seen once. The sample consisted of CD4+ or CD8+ T cells sorted from blood, taken in a trial of the OX40 agonist ivuxolimab. All receptors derive from an adult with an advanced solid tumor such as melanoma, head and neck, liver or kidney cancer.

The chain is built from TRBV10-1 and TRBJ2-7; 9 bases line up with TRBD1. Unmatched junction bases numbered 8, after V lost 8 bases and J lost 9 bases. Germline CDR1 reads WNHNN; CDR2 reads SYGVQD (reference sequence). CDR3 length: 12 residues. For the CDR3, the DNA is TGCGCCAGCGGCCGGACAGGGGACGTGCAGTACTTC. The encoded protein is CASGRTGDVQYF.

This chain connects TRBV6-1 to TRBJ1-1; weak D call: TRBD1 (6 bases). CDR3 length: 13 residues. Germline values: CDR1 MNHNS, CDR2 SASEGT. V was cut by 1 base and J by 5 bases, with 8 bases left in between. CDR3 in DNA: TGTGCCAGCAGTGAAGGGAGGGGGACTGAAGCTTTCTTT. Translated: CASSEGRGTEAFF.

The chain couples TRBV25-1 to TRBJ1-6; D possibly corresponds to TRBD1 (6 bases). The CDR3 covers 16 residues. The germline V and J ends were trimmed by 8 bases and 4 bases, with 18 bases remaining between them. Looked up from germline, CDR1 is MGHDK and CDR2 is SYGVNS. DNA of the CDR3: TGTGCCAGCTCCGGAGGGGGTTCACTTTATAATTCACCCCTCCACTTT. Its protein product is CASSGGGSLYNSPLHF.

V and J are TRBV27 and TRBJ2-2; D ambiguous. Germline V gene lookup returns CDR1 MNHEY and CDR2 SMNVEV (reference sequence). Trimming took off 8 bases at V and 7 bases at J, with 8 bases between the two ends. The CDR3 spans 11 residues. CDR3 in amino acids: CASGLYGELFF. The CDR3 DNA sequence: TGTGCCAGCGGCCTGTACGGGGAGCTGTTTTTT.

The gene calls are TRBV5-1 and TRBJ2-7; TRBD1 matches at 7 bases. CDR1 is SGHRS and CDR2 is YFSETQ in the germline V gene. The CDR3 has 14 amino acids. V trimming: 4 bases; J trimming: 1 base; junction bases outside the gene matches: 5. CDR3 DNA: TGCGCCAGCAGCCCTAAGACAGGGTCCTACGAGCAGTACTTC. Its protein product is CASSPKTGSYEQYF.